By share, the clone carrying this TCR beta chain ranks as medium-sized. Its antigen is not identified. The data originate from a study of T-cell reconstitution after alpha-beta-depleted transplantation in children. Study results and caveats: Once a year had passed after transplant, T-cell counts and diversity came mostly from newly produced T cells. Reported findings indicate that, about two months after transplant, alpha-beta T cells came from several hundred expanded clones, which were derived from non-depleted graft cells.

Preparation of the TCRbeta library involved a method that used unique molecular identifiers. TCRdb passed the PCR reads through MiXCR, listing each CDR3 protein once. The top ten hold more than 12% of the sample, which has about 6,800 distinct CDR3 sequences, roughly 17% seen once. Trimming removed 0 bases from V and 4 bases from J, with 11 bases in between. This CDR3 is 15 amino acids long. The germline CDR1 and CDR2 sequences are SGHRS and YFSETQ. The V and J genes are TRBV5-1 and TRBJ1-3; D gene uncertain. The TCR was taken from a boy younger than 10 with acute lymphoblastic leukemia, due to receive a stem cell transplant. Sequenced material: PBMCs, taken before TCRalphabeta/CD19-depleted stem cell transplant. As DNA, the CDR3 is TGCGCCAGCAGCTTGGAACAGCACTCAGGAAACACCATATATTTT. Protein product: CASSLEQHSGNTIYF.